This T cell receptor (beta chain) was sequenced in a study of prognosis after radiotherapy for stage I lung cancer. Study as a whole: About 14 patients presented with newly diagnosed primary stage I lung tumors, and about five carried oligometastatic NSCLC following surgical resection of the primary tumor. Stereotactic body radiotherapy was given without concurrent therapy, and no patient received both at once.

Study conclusions and caveats: Stereotactic body radiation therapy was followed by fewer unique TCR clones, median approximately 9,600 versus 7,200.

As regards this clonotype: Its antigen remains unidentified. An end of the junction does not agree with germline; a read error may underlie this.

The CDR3 covers 15 residues. Germline values: CDR1 SGHAT, CDR2 FQNNGV. TCR beta CDR3 amplification from genomic DNA was performed by two-round multiplex PCR. Primers were specific to each TRBV and TRBJ gene in first-round PCR. TCRdb processed the multiplex PCR reads anew with MiXCR; each CDR3 protein has one entry. The sample has tens of thousands of distinct CDR3 sequences, 40% to 55% seen once. Peripheral blood was collected in volumes of roughly 6 milliliters at each of two time points. The starting material was PBMCs, obtained before or after stereotactic body radiation therapy (not recorded which). The chain employs TRBV11-2 and TRBJ2-6; the D gene could be TRBD1 or TRBD2 (6 bases each). This clonotype originated in a donor at least 50 years old with non-small cell lung cancer. CDR3 loop: CASSVGGSWANVLTF. CDR3 sequence (DNA): TGTGCCAGCAGCGTCGGGGGCTCTTGGGCCAACGTCCTGACTTTC. The entire variable domain, with the rest obtained from reference TRBV11-2 and TRBJ2-6, is as follows: EAGVAQSPRYKIIEKRQSVAFWCNPISGHATLYWYQQILGQGPKLLIQFQNNGVVDDSQLPKDRFSAERLKGVDSTLKIQPAKLEDSAVYLCASSVGGSWANVLTFGAGSRLTVL.